These 10 T cell receptor beta chains were all obtained from the same sample, sequenced in a study of cytomegalovirus exposure and HLA in healthy donors (dated by TCRdb to 2017 to 2019). The library was obtained by the immunoSEQ multiplex PCR assay. For the multiplex PCR, a mixture combining 60 forward primers for TCR Vbeta segments and 13 reverse primers for TCR Jbeta segments was used. TCRdb mirrors the immuneACCESS table, restricted to in-frame sequences. Some clones are absent from its copies; in checked studies, under half trace to an unresolved V gene, and the reason for the others is unknown. This sample holds about 69,000 clones; about 70% were observed only once. Roughly 9.7% of the sample is held by the ten biggest clonotypes. The specimen sequenced was PBMCs. Every receptor here comes from a woman in her twenties or thirties in good health and CMV-seronegative.

The chain uses TRBV27 and TRBJ1-1; 7 bases fit TRBD1. There are 13 residues in the CDR3. From germline, CDR1 is MNHEY and CDR2 SMNVEV (reference sequence). The J segment lost 12 bases and the V segment lost 5 bases, leaving 12 bases of the junction unmatched. The CDR3 DNA follows: TGTGCCAGCAGTCCAAGACAGGGCCGCGAGACTTTCTTT. It encodes CASSPRQGRETFF.

The CDR3 DNA follows: TGTGCCAGCAGCTCTGGGCGTAACTATGGCTACACCTTC. Residues: CASSSGRNYGYTF. This rearrangement joins TRBV11-2 to TRBJ1-2; D uncertain. There are 13 residues in the CDR3. V shed 4 bases and J shed 1 base, with 7 bases lying between them. The germline gives CDR1 SGHAT, CDR2 FQNNGV.

The chain carries TRBV11-3 and TRBJ2-5, with TRBD1 matching 8 bases. The CDR3 totals 13 residues. The trim removed 5 bases at V and 4 bases at J, leaving 3 bases unmatched. Germline V gene sequence: CDR1 SGHNT, CDR2 YENEEA. This CDR3 is CASSPGTGETQYF. In DNA, the CDR3 is TGTGCCAGCAGCCCCGGGACAGGAGAGACCCAGTACTTC.

A few counts support this clone. This chain uses TRBV5-6 with TRBJ2-4, with D tentatively TRBD2 (5 bases). Trimming cost V 3 bases and J 6 bases, with 16 bases left between them. Germline V gene data show CDR1 as SGHDT and CDR2 as YYEEEE. The CDR3 extends over 15 amino acids. The DNA for the CDR3 is TGTGCCAGCAGCTCGGGCCCGGGGTACCCAAACATTCAGTACTTC. This gives the protein CASSSGPGYPNIQYF.

The chain carries TRBV19 and TRBJ1-1; the match to TRBD1 covers 8 bases. Per germline, CDR1 LNHDA and CDR2 SQIVND (reference sequence). The CDR3 extends over 15 amino acids. V was pared by 7 bases and J by 2 bases, with 9 bases of the junction left unmatched. CDR3 amino acids: CASTPRGTGNTEAFF. DNA of the CDR3: TGTGCCAGTACTCCCAGGGGGACAGGTAACACTGAAGCTTTCTTT.

The V and J genes are TRBV7-9 and TRBJ2-2; weak D call: TRBD2 (7 bases). V lost 5 bases, J lost 3 bases, and 13 bases lay in between. The CDR3 extends over 15 amino acids. Germline CDR1 reads SEHNR; CDR2 reads FQNEAQ (reference sequence). In DNA, the CDR3 is TGTGCCAGCAGCGATACAGGGAGGGACACCGGGGAGCTGTTTTTT. This encodes CASSDTGRDTGELFF. Combining the CDR3 with reference TRBV7-9 and TRBJ2-2 gives the whole variable domain DTGVSQNPRHKITKRGQNVTFRCDPISEHNRLYWYRQTLGQGPEFLTYFQNEAQLEKSRLLSDRFSAERPKGSFSTLEIQRTEQGDSAMYLCASSDTGRDTGELFFGEGSRLTVL.

The chain links TRBV4-2 to TRBJ2-5; tentative D call: TRBD1 (5 bases). Germline values: CDR1 LGHNA, CDR2 YNFKEQ. The CDR3 totals 15 residues. V gave up 0 bases and J gave up 8 bases, with 16 bases separating them. CDR3 amino acids: CASSQDGADPYTQYF. The CDR3 nucleotides read TGTGCCAGCAGCCAAGATGGGGCGGATCCTTATACCCAGTACTTC.

This rearrangement joins TRBV28 to TRBJ2-2; D remains ambiguous. The CDR3 has 16 residues. Germline CDR1 reads MDHEN; CDR2 reads SYDVKM. Trimming took off 1 base at V and 1 base at J, with 10 bases between the two ends. DNA for the CDR3: TGTGCCAGCAGTTTATCCCGTCGACAGAACACCGGGGAGCTGTTTTTT. Its translation is CASSLSRRQNTGELFF. Combining the CDR3 with reference TRBV28 and TRBJ2-2 gives the whole variable domain DVKVTQSSRYLVKRTGEKVFLECVQDMDHENMFWYRQDPGLGLRLIYFSYDVKMKEKGDIPEGYSVSREKKERFSLILESASTNQTSMYLCASSLSRRQNTGELFFGEGSRLTVL.

The gene calls are TRBV5-6 and TRBJ2-4, with TRBD2 matching over 16 bases. The CDR3 length is 17 residues. V shed 4 bases, J shed 2 bases, and the junction held 3 bases outside the gene matches. Per the germline V gene, CDR1 is SGHDT and CDR2 is YYEEEE. CDR3 loop: CASSPGLAGGPKNIQYF. CDR3 nucleotide sequence: TGTGCCAGCAGCCCGGGACTAGCGGGGGGGCCCAAAAACATTCAGTACTTC.

The chain couples TRBV9 to TRBJ1-1; maybe TRBD1 (5 bases). The CDR3 extends over 17 amino acids. Germline CDR1 is SGDLS and CDR2 is YYNGEE. The V end was cut by 3 bases, the J end by 5 bases, with 23 bases between. In DNA, the CDR3 is TGTGCCAGCAGCGACGGGACTACCGGCAGGGATCGAACTGAAGCTTTCTTT. Translated, it gives CASSDGTTGRDRTEAFF. Full variable domain (rest looked up from reference TRBV9 and TRBJ1-1): DSGVTQTPKHLITATGQRVTLRCSPRSGDLSVYWYQQSLDQGLQFLIQYYNGEERAKGNILERFSAQQFPDLHSELNLSSLELGDSALYFCASSDGTTGRDRTEAFFGQGTRLTVV.